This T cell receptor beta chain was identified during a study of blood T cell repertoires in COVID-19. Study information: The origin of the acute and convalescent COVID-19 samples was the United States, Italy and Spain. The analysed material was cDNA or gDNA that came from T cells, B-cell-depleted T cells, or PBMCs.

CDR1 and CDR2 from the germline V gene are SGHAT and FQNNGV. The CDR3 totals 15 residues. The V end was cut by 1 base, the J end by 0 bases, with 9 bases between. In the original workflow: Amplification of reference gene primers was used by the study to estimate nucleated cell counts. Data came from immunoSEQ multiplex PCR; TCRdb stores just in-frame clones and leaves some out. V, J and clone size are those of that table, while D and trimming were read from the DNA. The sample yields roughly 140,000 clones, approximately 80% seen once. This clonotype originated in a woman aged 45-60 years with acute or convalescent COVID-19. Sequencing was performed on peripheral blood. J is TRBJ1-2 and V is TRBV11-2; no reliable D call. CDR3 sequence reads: CASSLVFTANYGYTF. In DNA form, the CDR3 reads TGTGCCAGCAGCTTAGTGTTTACAGCTAACTATGGCTACACCTTC.